This TCR beta chain comes out of a study of T cells after posttransplantation cyclophosphamide. The protocol was immunoSEQ multiplex PCR, while the TCRdb copy is restricted to in-frame clones and leaves out a portion. This table has 20,000 to 25,000 clones, approximately 73% appearing once. The related graft donor's blood sample was taken on the day of bone marrow donation. Sequencing used memory CD4+ T cells sorted from PBMCs. This receptor was identified in a woman aged 55-69 years in good health, CMV-negative, and a related stem cell transplant donor.

The CDR3 reads CASSPRTDQETQYF. In nucleotides, the CDR3 is TGTGCCAGCAGCCCCCGGACAGACCAAGAGACCCAGTACTTC. The chain has TRBV7-7 and TRBJ2-5; D is perhaps TRBD1 (6 bases). Trimming stripped 5 bases from V and 0 bases from J, with 10 bases between. In germline, CDR1 is SSHAT, CDR2 FNYEAQ (reference sequence). CDR3 length: 14 residues.